Presented here are 23 T cell receptor beta chains from one specimen sequenced in a study of response to subunit inactivated influenza vaccine. TCRdb used MiXCR to reprocess the RT-PCR reads, holding one entry per CDR3 protein. The sample records 500,000 to 600,000 distinct CDR3 sequences, 14% being singletons. The sample in question was PBMCs from blood, obtained less than 13 days after vaccination. These receptors were taken from a man between 45 and 60 years old who received an inactivated influenza vaccine.

The V gene is TRBV28, the J gene TRBJ2-4; 8 positions match TRBD1. The CDR3 runs 14 residues. J was trimmed by 4 bases and V by 6 bases; bases with no gene match: 5. Germline assignment: CDR1 MDHEN and CDR2 SYDVKM. The CDR3 spells CASSGQGVKNIQYF. The CDR3 bases are TGTGCCAGCAGCGGACAGGGAGTAAAAAACATTCAGTACTTC.

The chain is built from TRBV29-1 and TRBJ2-5, with 9 bases matching TRBD2. The V gene end was trimmed by 3 bases and the J gene end by 9 bases; junction bases not matched to a gene: 5. Germline CDR1 SQVTM, CDR2 ANQGSEA. This CDR3 has 12 amino acids. Here the CDR3 reads CSVDLAGEAQYF. The DNA for the CDR3 is TGCAGCGTTGATTTAGCGGGGGAGGCCCAGTACTTC.

V usage is TRBV7-2 and J usage is TRBJ2-7; D possibly corresponds to TRBD2 (6 bases). Germline loops: CDR1 SGHTA, CDR2 FQGNSA. The CDR3 extends over 16 amino acids. Between the trimmed V and J ends, which lost 5 bases and 5 bases, there was a span of 22 bases. CDR3 protein: CASSPSVRVSLDEQYF. The CDR3 DNA follows: TGTGCCAGCAGCCCTAGCGTACGGGTTTCTTTAGACGAGCAGTACTTC.

The chain couples TRBV7-8 to TRBJ1-5; D is uncertain. Looked up from germline, CDR1 is SGHVS and CDR2 is FQNEAQ. The CDR3 is 17 residues long. V gave up 1 base and J gave up 2 bases, with 15 bases separating them. The CDR3 spells CASSLGSRANGNQPQHF. The CDR3, as DNA: TGTGCCAGCAGCTTAGGCAGCCGGGCAAATGGCAATCAGCCCCAGCATTTT. Full variable domain (remainder filled in from reference TRBV7-8 and TRBJ1-5): GAGVSQSPRYKVAKRGQDVALRCDPISGHVSLFWYQQALGQGPEFLTYFQNEAQLDKSGLPSDRFFAERPEGSVSTLKIQRTQQEDSAVYLCASSLGSRANGNQPQHFGDGTRLSIL.

This clonotype was seen a few times. This chain links TRBV7-6 with TRBJ2-7; D may be TRBD1 (5 bases). The CDR3 totals 16 residues. Germline values: CDR1 SGHVS, CDR2 FNYEAQ. Trimming shortened V by 1 base and J by 4 bases, and 17 bases separated the two germline ends. The CDR3 loop reads CASSLEGWGASYEQYF. CDR3 sequence (DNA): TGTGCCAGCAGCTTAGAGGGATGGGGCGCATCATACGAGCAGTACTTC.

This clonotype was seen once. The chain has TRBV7-2 and TRBJ2-1; 8 nucleotides align to TRBD2. This CDR3 has 17 amino acids. Trimming at V came to 5 bases and at J to 2 bases, leaving 11 bases not matched to a gene. Germline CDR1 is SGHTA and CDR2 is FQGNSA. The CDR3 nucleotides are TGTGCCAGCAGCGAATACCCTACGGGGGGGGCCTACAATGAGCAGTTCTTC. It encodes CASSEYPTGGAYNEQFF. Drawing the rest from reference TRBV7-2 and TRBJ2-1, the complete variable domain is GAGVSQSPSNKVTEKGKDVELRCDPISGHTALYWYRQSLGQGLEFLIYFQGNSAPDKSGLPSDRFSAERTGGSVSTLTIQRTQQEDSAVYLCASSEYPTGGAYNEQFFGPGTRLTVL.

This clonotype has ten or more counts. One junction end does not reproduce the germline sequence, and a read error may be involved. The chain is built from TRBV5-1 and TRBJ2-2; possibly TRBD1 for D (5 bases). CDR3 length: 15 amino acids. Germline V gene data show CDR1 as SGHRS and CDR2 as YFSETQ. As DNA, the CDR3 is TGCGCCAGCAGCTTTGGCAGGGCGAACAGCGGGGAGCTGTTTTTT. This sequence encodes CASSFGRANSGELFF.

In this sample, this clonotype turned up a few times. The chain joins TRBV29-1 to TRBJ2-1; 9 bases are shared with TRBD2. CDR3 size: 16 residues. Germline CDR1 is SQVTM and CDR2 is ANQGSEA. The ends lost 5 bases at V and 0 bases at J; junction bases unmatched: 8. The CDR3 loop is CSVKLAAGGSYNEQFF. The DNA of the CDR3 is TGCAGCGTTAAACTAGCAGCGGGAGGCTCCTACAATGAGCAGTTCTTC.

This clonotype turned up a few times. The chain combines TRBV6-2 or TRBV6-3 with TRBJ2-2; D call uncertain. CDR1 and CDR2 from the germline V gene are MNHEY and SVGEGT. V shed 2 bases and J shed 5 bases, with 6 bases lying between them. The CDR3 is 13 amino acids. CDR3 sequence (DNA): TGTGCCAGCAGTTACATCTCGACCGGGGAGCTGTTTTTT. Translation gives CASSYISTGELFF.

V and J are TRBV29-1 and TRBJ2-3; D may be TRBD1 (6 bases). Germline CDR1 and CDR2: SQVTM and ANQGSEA. The CDR3 sequence is 13 residues long. The V end was cut by 1 base, the J end by 4 bases, with 9 bases between. As DNA, the CDR3 is TGCAGCGTTGAAGGGAACAGGGCAGATACGCAGTATTTT. Encoded protein: CSVEGNRADTQYF.

The table lists this clonotype with many counts. The chain couples TRBV11-2 to TRBJ1-6, with 8 bases identical to TRBD1. Germline V CDR1 and CDR2: SGHAT, FQNNGV. V shed 5 bases, J shed 7 bases, and the junction held 7 bases outside the gene matches. The CDR3 consists of 15 residues. Here the CDR3 DNA reads TGTGCCAGCAGCGCTAGCCGGACAGGGAATTCACCCCTCCACTTT. This encodes CASSASRTGNSPLHF.

This clonotype was recorded a few times. CDR3 sequence reads: CASSLRPSGPTDTQYF. CDR3 in DNA: TGTGCCAGCAGCTTAAGGCCTAGCGGGCCCACAGATACGCAGTATTTT. The chain uses TRBV7-2 and TRBJ2-3; 8 bases are a match to TRBD2. From germline, CDR1 is SGHTA and CDR2 FQGNSA. This CDR3 contains 16 residues. Trimming at V came to 2 bases and at J to 2 bases, leaving 6 bases not matched to a gene.

This clonotype showed up just a few times. The gene calls are TRBV28 and TRBJ1-5, with D possibly matching TRBD1 (6 bases). CDR3 size: 15 residues. Germline values: CDR1 MDHEN, CDR2 SYDVKM. The V and J ends lost 5 bases and 7 bases respectively, with 18 bases between them. CDR3: CASSPPVGGGQPQHF. In DNA, the CDR3 is TGTGCCAGCAGTCCCCCCGTGGGAGGGGGGCAGCCCCAGCATTTT.

The chain joins TRBV5-6 to TRBJ2-1, with D perhaps TRBD1 or TRBD2 (5 bases each). V was clipped by 4 bases and J by 15 bases, with 14 bases between them. The CDR3 consists of 11 residues. Germline assignment: CDR1 SGHDT and CDR2 YYEEEE. CDR3 DNA: TGTGCCAGCAGCCTCGGGGCCGAGAGGTTCTTC. Translating it yields CASSLGAERFF.

This clonotype was found a few times. In DNA form, the CDR3 reads TGTGCCAGCAGTTTAAGGGTGGCCGGAACTAGCGGAAGCACAGATACGCAGTATTTT. Its translation: CASSLRVAGTSGSTDTQYF. V gene TRBV28 combines with J gene TRBJ2-3; the match to TRBD2 covers 8 bases. CDR1 MDHEN and CDR2 SYDVKM come from the germline V gene. This CDR3 contains 19 residues. J gave up 0 bases and V 2 bases, and 13 bases lay outside the gene matches. The variable domain in full, with the rest retrieved from reference TRBV28 and TRBJ2-3, is DVKVTQSSRYLVKRTGEKVFLECVQDMDHENMFWYRQDPGLGLRLIYFSYDVKMKEKGDIPEGYSVSREKKERFSLILESASTNQTSMYLCASSLRVAGTSGSTDTQYFGPGTRLTVL.

This clonotype has just a few counts. The genes are TRBV21-1 and TRBJ2-7; the tabulated D call, TRBD1, remains unverified against the DNA. TRBV21-1 is tagged as a pseudogene. This CDR3 spans 20 amino acids. In DNA, the CDR3 is TGTGCCAGCAGCAAAGCAAACGAGACCGAGGGGGACCCCGGGATCTACGAGCAGTACTTC. Protein sequence: CASSKANETEGDPGIYEQYF.

Turning to this clonotype: Being one base from a much bigger clone, this may be a read error. The rearrangement links TRBV12-3 or TRBV12-4 to TRBJ2-1; TRBD1 matches at 9 bases. The CDR3 extends over 15 amino acids. Here the CDR3 DNA reads TGTGCCAGCAGATTAGGCGGGACAGGGCGAAATGAGCAGTTCTTC. Residues: CASRLGGTGRNEQFF.

This sequence joins TRBV6-5 and TRBJ2-5; possibly TRBD2 for D (5 bases). The CDR3 has 17 amino acids. The V end was cut by 0 bases, the J end by 5 bases, with 19 bases between. Germline values: CDR1 MNHEY, CDR2 SVGAGI. The DNA of the CDR3 is TGTGCCAGCAGTTACTCGACCTGGGAAGGGAGCAAGGAGACCCAGTACTTC. It is translated as CASSYSTWEGSKETQYF.

This clonotype has more than one count but fewer than ten. This rearrangement joins TRBV20-1 to TRBJ1-5; D is ambiguous. Germline lookup yields CDR1 DFQATT and CDR2 SNEGSKA (reference sequence). The CDR3 runs to 14 residues. V dropped 6 bases and J dropped 0 bases, with 12 bases sitting between them. The CDR3 nucleotides are TGCAGTGCCCCTTTTGGTTATAGCAATCAGCCCCAGCATTTT. As protein: CSAPFGYSNQPQHF.

In this sample, this clonotype turned up a few times. The rearrangement uses TRBV7-8 and TRBJ2-4; a possible D gene is TRBD1 (5 bases). Trimming took off 5 bases at V and 3 bases at J, with 8 bases between the two ends. CDR3 length equals 13 residues. Germline-derived CDR1 and CDR2 are SGHVS and FQNEAQ. CDR3 nucleotide sequence: TGTGCCAGCAGCATCGACAGCAAAAACATTCAGTACTTC. Amino acids: CASSIDSKNIQYF.

This clonotype has at least ten counts. The chain combines TRBV20-1 with TRBJ1-6; D not certain. Germline V gives CDR1 DFQATT, CDR2 SNEGSKA (reference sequence). V was cut by 0 bases and J by 9 bases, with 15 bases left in between. This CDR3 has 15 amino acids. CDR3 coding DNA: TGCAGTGCTAGAGAAAAAAGTTCTTTTGGTTCACCCCTCCACTTT. Translated: CSAREKSSFGSPLHF.

This clonotype was detected a few times. The chain has TRBV11-2 and TRBJ1-5; TRBD1 might be the D (6 bases). The CDR3 is 20 amino acids. Germline CDR1 and CDR2: SGHAT and FQNNGV. V lost 5 bases, J lost 0 bases, and 26 bases lay in between. CDR3 DNA sequence: TGTGCCAGCAGCCCTTACCGGGACACCCGGCGGCTATATAGCAATCAGCCCCAGCATTTT. Its protein is CASSPYRDTRRLYSNQPQHF.

V gene TRBV11-2 combines with J gene TRBJ2-7; D may be TRBD2 (5 bases). CDR1 is SGHAT and CDR2 is FQNNGV in the germline V gene. This CDR3 contains 12 residues. V was clipped by 2 bases and J by 9 bases, with 11 bases between them. The CDR3 DNA is TGTGCCAGCAGCTTACTCGGGATAATGCAGTACTTC. Protein sequence: CASSLLGIMQYF. The complete variable domain, with remaining parts taken from reference TRBV11-2 and TRBJ2-7, reads EAGVAQSPRYKIIEKRQSVAFWCNPISGHATLYWYQQILGQGPKLLIQFQNNGVVDDSQLPKDRFSAERLKGVDSTLKIQPAKLEDSAVYLCASSLLGIMQYFGPGTRLTVT.